The 16 T cell receptor beta chains reported below all come from one sample, sequenced in a study of T cell responses to AZD1222 COVID-19 vaccine. TCRdb keeps only in-frame clones here, not all; method: immunoSEQ multiplex PCR. The repertoire holds 180,000 or so clones, with about 90% as singletons. The specimen was peripheral blood, collected 28 days after the second AZD1222 dose. Receptors originate from an adult who received the AZD1222 COVID-19 vaccine.

This clone was counted once. The chain employs TRBV6-5 and TRBJ2-3; 8 bases line up with TRBD1. Germline loops: CDR1 MNHEY, CDR2 SVGAGI. The V gene end was trimmed by 6 bases and the J gene end by 1 base; junction bases not matched to a gene: 3. This CDR3 comprises 14 residues. Here the CDR3 reads CASSRGLGTDTQYF. The CDR3 nucleotides read TGTGCCAGCAGCAGGGGGCTGGGCACAGATACGCAGTATTTT.

The chain combines TRBV7-2 with TRBJ2-1; D gene uncertain. V lost 1 base, J lost 7 bases, and 11 bases lay in between. This CDR3 is 14 amino acids long. The germline CDR1 and CDR2 sequences are SGHTA and FQGNSA. The CDR3 DNA reads as TGTGCCAGCAGCTTAGTTTTGGGTAGGAATGAGCAGTTCTTC. Translated, it gives CASSLVLGRNEQFF. The full variable domain, completed using reference TRBV7-2 and TRBJ2-1, is GAGVSQSPSNKVTEKGKDVELRCDPISGHTALYWYRQSLGQGLEFLIYFQGNSAPDKSGLPSDRFSAERTGGSVSTLTIQRTQQEDSAVYLCASSLVLGRNEQFFGPGTRLTVL.

The chain carries TRBV6-5 and TRBJ2-1; possible D gene TRBD1, 5 bases. CDR1 is MNHEY, CDR2 SVGAGI, per germline. CDR3 size: 11 residues. Trimming left V 6 bases short and J 7 bases short, with 7 bases between. The CDR3 loop reads CASRAGNEQFF. The CDR3 nucleotides are TGTGCCAGCAGGGCAGGGAATGAGCAGTTCTTC.

This clone was recorded once. V and J are TRBV5-1 and TRBJ2-2, with unresolved D. The V gene's germline CDR1 is SGHRS and CDR2 YFSETQ. CDR3 length: 13 residues. Trimming pared 1 base from V and 7 bases from J, leaving 8 bases between. CDR3: CASSLTYGGELFF. The CDR3 coding sequence is TGCGCCAGCAGCTTGACATACGGCGGGGAGCTGTTTTTT.

J is TRBJ2-1 and V is TRBV7-9; no reliable D call. Trimming removed 7 bases at V and 5 bases at J, with 12 bases between. Germline V CDR1 and CDR2: SEHNR, FQNEAQ (reference sequence). The CDR3 extends over 13 amino acids. DNA of the CDR3: TGTGCCAGCACCTCGGTAGGCAACAATGAGCAGTTCTTC. Its translation: CASTSVGNNEQFF.

The CDR3 bases are TGCGCCAGCAGCCAACCGACAGGGCTAGGGACTGAAGCTTTCTTT. This translates into CASSQPTGLGTEAFF. The V call is TRBV4-1, the J call TRBJ1-1; 7 nucleotides align to TRBD1. Germline V gene data show CDR1 as MGHRA and CDR2 as YSYEKL. This CDR3 is 15 amino acids long. V trimming: 2 bases; J trimming: 5 bases; junction bases outside the gene matches: 8.

The rearrangement links TRBV19 to TRBJ2-3; 7 bases fit TRBD2. Germline lookup yields CDR1 LNHDA and CDR2 SQIVND (reference sequence). The J segment lost 2 bases and the V segment lost 3 bases, leaving 5 bases of the junction unmatched. The CDR3 runs to 15 residues. The CDR3 DNA reads TGTGCCAGTAGTATTACTAGCGCCTCCACAGATACGCAGTATTTT. Its protein product is CASSITSASTDTQYF.

The chain couples TRBV5-1 to TRBJ2-7; TRBD2 matches 7 bases. With 6 bases clipped from V and 1 base from J, the junction kept 4 bases outside the gene matches. CDR3 size: 13 residues. Germline assignment: CDR1 SGHRS and CDR2 YFSETQ. The CDR3 DNA reads TGCGCCAGCATGGGAGCGGGGTCCTACGAGCAGTACTTC. It encodes CASMGAGSYEQYF.

The chain joins TRBV10-2 to TRBJ1-1, with TRBD1 as a possible D gene (6 bases). With 10 bases removed from V and 6 bases from J, the gap between germline ends came to 12 bases. Germline values: CDR1 WSHSY, CDR2 SAAADI. The CDR3 contains 11 residues. CDR3 sequence (DNA): TGCGCCATCGTAGAGGGGGCTGAAGCTTTCTTT. It codes for CAIVEGAEAFF.

The chain uses TRBV7-2 and TRBJ2-7, with D perhaps matching TRBD1 (6 bases). The CDR3 runs 14 residues. Trimming cost V 5 bases and J 0 bases, with 11 bases left between them. Germline V gene lookup returns CDR1 SGHTA and CDR2 FQGNSA. CDR3 residues: CASSEQGLSYEQYF. CDR3 nucleotide sequence: TGTGCCAGCAGCGAACAGGGCCTCTCCTACGAGCAGTACTTC.

This clone was observed once. This chain links TRBV11-2 with TRBJ1-5; 7 bases match TRBD1. The V gene end was trimmed by 1 base and the J gene end by 1 base; junction bases not matched to a gene: 1. From germline, CDR1 is SGHAT and CDR2 FQNNGV. The CDR3 extends over 15 amino acids. The CDR3 loop is CASSLGTGSNQPQHF. CDR3 in DNA: TGTGCCAGCAGCTTAGGGACAGGCAGCAATCAGCCCCAGCATTTT.

V and J are TRBV21-1 and TRBJ2-7; TRBD1 was called by the table and not checked on the DNA. TRBV21-1 is tagged as a pseudogene. CDR3 length equals 15 residues. The CDR3 sequence is CASSGTGTHAYEQYF. The CDR3 nucleotides read TGTGCCAGCAGCGGAACCGGGACACATGCCTACGAGCAGTACTTC.

The gene calls are TRBV13 and TRBJ1-1, with TRBD1 as a possible D gene (6 bases). Per the germline V gene, CDR1 is PRHDT and CDR2 is FYEKMQ (reference sequence). Deletions cut 1 base from V and 4 bases from J, with 10 bases between. This CDR3 has 14 residues. CDR3 sequence: CASSLVGRGTEAFF. The DNA for the CDR3 is TGTGCCAGCAGCTTAGTGGGCAGGGGCACTGAAGCTTTCTTT.

The chain joins TRBV5-4 to TRBJ1-4, with 11 positions matching TRBD1. Germline V gene lookup returns CDR1 SGHNT and CDR2 YYREEE (reference sequence). With 4 bases clipped from V and 7 bases from J, the junction kept 6 bases outside the gene matches. The CDR3 is 15 amino acids. CDR3 residues: CASSEDRGRAEKLFF. CDR3 in DNA: TGTGCCAGCAGCGAGGACAGGGGGCGGGCTGAAAAACTGTTTTTT.

The chain links TRBV7-6 to TRBJ2-5; maybe TRBD2 (6 bases). CDR1 and CDR2 from the germline V gene are SGHVS and FNYEAQ. There are 17 residues in the CDR3. Trimming left V 1 base short and J 5 bases short, with 20 bases between. CDR3 sequence: CASSLGGSGEPRETQYF. The CDR3 DNA reads as TGTGCCAGCAGCTTAGGAGGGTCGGGGGAACCGAGGGAGACCCAGTACTTC.

The chain employs TRBV30 and TRBJ1-3; D not resolved. The CDR3 is made up of 15 amino acids. Per the germline V gene, CDR1 is GTSNPN and CDR2 is SVGIG (reference sequence). Trimming left V 0 bases short and J 4 bases short, with 13 bases between. CDR3 coding DNA: TGTGCCTGGAGTGTACTCAAGGTTTCCGGAAACACCATATATTTT. This sequence encodes CAWSVLKVSGNTIYF.